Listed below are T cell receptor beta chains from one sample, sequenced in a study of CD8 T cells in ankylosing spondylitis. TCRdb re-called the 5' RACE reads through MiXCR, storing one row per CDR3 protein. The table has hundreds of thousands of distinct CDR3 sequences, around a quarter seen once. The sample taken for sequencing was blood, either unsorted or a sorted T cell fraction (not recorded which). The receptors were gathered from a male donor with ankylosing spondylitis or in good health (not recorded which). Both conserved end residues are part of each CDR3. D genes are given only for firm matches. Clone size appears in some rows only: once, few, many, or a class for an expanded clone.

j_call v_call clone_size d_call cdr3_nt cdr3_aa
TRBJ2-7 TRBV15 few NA TGTGCCACCAGCACTTCGTTCCTCAGCGAGCAGTACTTC CATSTSFLSEQYF
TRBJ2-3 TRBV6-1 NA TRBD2 TGTGCCAGCAGCCTGCGCGGGAGGGCCCGAGATACGCAGTATTTT CASSLRGRARDTQYF
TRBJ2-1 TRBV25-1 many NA TGTGCCAGTCACCCCGGGACTTACAATGAGCAGTTCTTC CASHPGTYNEQFF
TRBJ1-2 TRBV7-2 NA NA TGTGCCAGCAGCTTTACAGGGAACTATGGCTACACCTTC CASSFTGNYGYTF
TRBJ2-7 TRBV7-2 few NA TGTGCCAGCAGCCCATCGGGACTGACCTACGAGCAGTACTTC CASSPSGLTYEQYF
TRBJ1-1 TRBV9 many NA TGTGCCAGCAGCGTAGGCCAGGGCACTGAAGCTTTCTTT CASSVGQGTEAFF
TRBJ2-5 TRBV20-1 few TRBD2 TGCAGTGCTAGGGTCCTTAGCGGGAGTGAGACCCAGTACTTC CSARVLSGSETQYF
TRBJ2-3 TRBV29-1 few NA TGCAGCGTTGCCCTCAAGGGGATGAGCCTTATCGGCACAGATACGCAGTATTTT CSVALKGMSLIGTDTQYF
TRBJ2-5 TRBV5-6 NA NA TGTGCCAGCAGCCCCTGGACTAAGGAAGAGACCCAGTACTTC CASSPWTKEETQYF
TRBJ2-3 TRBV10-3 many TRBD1 TGTGCCATCAAAGGACGGGACAGCTTCACAGATACGCAGTATTTT CAIKGRDSFTDTQYF
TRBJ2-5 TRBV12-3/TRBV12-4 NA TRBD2 TGTGCCAGCAGCATCGGACGGGAGGGGACCCAGTACTTC CASSIGREGTQYF
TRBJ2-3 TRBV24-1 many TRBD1 TGTGCCACCAGCGGGGACAGCATTACGCAGTATTTT CATSGDSITQYF
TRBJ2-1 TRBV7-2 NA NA TGTGCCACGCAGGCAGGAAGCTCCTACAATGAGCAGTTCTTC CATQAGSSYNEQFF
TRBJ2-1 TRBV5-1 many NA TGCGCCAGCAGCTTACAGGGCATTGAGCAGTTCTTC CASSLQGIEQFF
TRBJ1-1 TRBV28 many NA TGTGCCAGCAGTAAAAATGGTTGGGGCACTGAAGCTTTCTTT CASSKNGWGTEAFF
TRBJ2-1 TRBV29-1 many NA TGCAGCGGTCGACAGATCAATGAGCAGTTCTTC CSGRQINEQFF
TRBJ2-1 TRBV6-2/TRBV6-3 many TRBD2 TGTGCCAGCAGTCTGAGCGGGAGAGACGACAATGAGCAGTTCTTC CASSLSGRDDNEQFF
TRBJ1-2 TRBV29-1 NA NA TGCAGCGTTGAAAGCCAGCCCGGCCTCTATGGCTACACCTTC CSVESQPGLYGYTF
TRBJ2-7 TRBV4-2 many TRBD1 TGTGCCAGCAGCCAGGGACAGGGAGACTACGAGCAGTACTTC CASSQGQGDYEQYF
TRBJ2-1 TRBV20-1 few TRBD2 TGCAGTGCTAGCGGCCTAGCGGGTGTTTACAATGAGCAGTTCTTC CSASGLAGVYNEQFF
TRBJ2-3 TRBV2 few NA TGTGCCAGCAGTAGAGTCCGTACAGATACGCAGTATTTT CASSRVRTDTQYF
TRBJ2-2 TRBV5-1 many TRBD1 TGCGCCAGCAGCATCCACAGGGGTGACACCGGGGAGCTGTTTTTT CASSIHRGDTGELFF
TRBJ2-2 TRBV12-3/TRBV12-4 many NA TGTGCCAGCAGTCCGCCGGTTGGAGCGGGGAACACCGGGGAGCTGTTTTTT CASSPPVGAGNTGELFF
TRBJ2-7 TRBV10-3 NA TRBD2 TGTGCCATCAGTGAGGGGACTAGAACCTACGAGCAGTACTTC CAISEGTRTYEQYF
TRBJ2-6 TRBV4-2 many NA TGTGCCAGCAGCCAACCCGACAGCTCTGGGGCCAACGTCCTGACTTTC CASSQPDSSGANVLTF
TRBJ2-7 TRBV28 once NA TGTGCCAGCACCGGGGCCTCCGGCTCCTACGAGCAGTACTTC CASTGASGSYEQYF
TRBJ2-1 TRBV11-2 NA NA TGTGCCAGCAGCTTATGGCTAGCGAACCTCAATGAGCAGTTCTTC CASSLWLANLNEQFF
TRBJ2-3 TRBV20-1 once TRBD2 TGCAGTGCCCGTACTAGCGGAAGAATGGCCGCAGATACGCAGTATTTT CSARTSGRMAADTQYF
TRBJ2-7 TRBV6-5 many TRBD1 TGTGCCAGCAGTTACCGGGGACAGGGACCAAACGAGCAGTACTTC CASSYRGQGPNEQYF
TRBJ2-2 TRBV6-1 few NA TGTGCCAGCACCAGGCGCGAGAGGGACACCGGGGAGCTGTTTTTT CASTRRERDTGELFF
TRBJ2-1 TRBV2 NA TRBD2 TGTGCCAGCAGTAGTAAGACTAGCGGGAGTGGCAATGAGCAGTTCTTC CASSSKTSGSGNEQFF
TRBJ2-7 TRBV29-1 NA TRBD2 TGCAGCGTTAGGGAGGGAGGGCAGCGGGAGCAGTACTTC CSVREGGQREQYF
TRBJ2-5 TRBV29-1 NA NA TGCAGCGTGGGGCAGGGCAAGACCCAGTACTTC CSVGQGKTQYF
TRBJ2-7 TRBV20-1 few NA TGCAGTGCCAGACGAGGGGGGAAAACCTACGAGCAGTACTTC CSARRGGKTYEQYF
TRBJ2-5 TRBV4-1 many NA TGCGCCAGCAGCCAAGAACGGAAAGAGACCCAGTACTTC CASSQERKETQYF
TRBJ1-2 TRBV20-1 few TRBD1 TGCAGTGCTGTTCAGACAGGGGGCTACTATGGCTACACCTTC CSAVQTGGYYGYTF
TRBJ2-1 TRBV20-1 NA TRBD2 TGCAGTCTAGCGGGAATGGGTGGGTATGAGCAGTTCTTC CSLAGMGGYEQFF
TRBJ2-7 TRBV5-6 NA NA TGTGCCAGCAGCTTGGCCGGGGACCCTACCTCCTACGAGCAGTACTTC CASSLAGDPTSYEQYF
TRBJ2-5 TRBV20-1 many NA TGCAGTGCTAGAGTGCGCGGGACGGAGACCCAGTACTTC CSARVRGTETQYF
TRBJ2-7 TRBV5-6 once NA TGTGCCATCAGCCCCGGGACAGGGGCTAGCGGGAGCTACGAGCAGTACTTC CAISPGTGASGSYEQYF
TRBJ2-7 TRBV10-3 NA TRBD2 TGTGCCATCAGTGAGTCGCGGGGGGACGAGCAGTACTTC CAISESRGDEQYF
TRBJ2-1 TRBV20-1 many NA TGCAGTGCTAGGCAGGGAAACTACAATGAGCAGTTCTTC CSARQGNYNEQFF
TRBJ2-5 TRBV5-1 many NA TGCGCCAGCAGCCCGGTATTGGAGGGAGGCGAGACCCAGTACTTC CASSPVLEGGETQYF
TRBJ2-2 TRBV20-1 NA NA TGCAGTGCTAGAGATATTAGCTTCGGGGAGCTGTTTTTT CSARDISFGELFF